This T cell receptor (beta chain) was found in a study of blood T cell repertoires in COVID-19. Across about two dozen US areas, participants ranged in age from roughly 18 to 89 years. Participants' reported clinical history set cohort assignment. Libraries were prepared by immunoSEQ multiplex PCR; TCRdb keeps only in-frame clonotypes and omits some of them. The table lists about 220,000 clones, over 80% of them singletons, with 2.5% to 3% in the top ten. Sequenced: PBMCs or T cells enriched from blood (not recorded which). The sequence came from a woman aged 25 to 39 with acute COVID-19.

CDR3: CASSPIRDRGNEKLFF. For the CDR3, the DNA is TGTGCCAGCAGTCCCATTAGGGACAGGGGAAATGAAAAACTGTTTTTT. This chain joins TRBV6-6 and TRBJ1-4; 10 nucleotides align to TRBD1. This CDR3 region has 16 residues. The junction had 8 bases not matched to a gene; V was cut back by 5 bases and J by 5 bases. Germline CDR1 reads MNHNY; CDR2 reads SVGAGI (reference sequence).